This T cell receptor beta chain originates from a study of vaccination and CD4 T cells after COVID-19. Findings and limits, study-wide: Within the convalescent patients, spike mono-reactivity was found in 304 of 307 vaccine-specific clones. Median SARS-CoV-2-reactive clonotype numbers went from roughly 21 to 40; this increase was not significant.

CDR1 and CDR2 from the germline V gene are MNHNS and SASEGT. The V end was cut by 6 bases, the J end by 3 bases, with 14 bases between. CDR3 length: 14 residues. As to treatment: approximately 9-day PBMC culture with coronavirus spike peptide pools or control peptides (ViraFEST assay). Cultured CD4+ T cell DNA underwent sequencing with the Oncomine TCR Beta short-read assay. TCRdb used MiXCR to reprocess the PCR reads, holding one entry per CDR3 protein. The table has some 15,000 distinct CDR3 sequences, under 85% seen once; the top ten hold under 20%. This clonotype showed up just once. Its target is not known.

Sequenced sample: CD4+ T cells from blood, cultured in vitro. V and J are TRBV6-1 and TRBJ1-2; D may be TRBD1 (5 bases). The receptor comes from a human donor who had recovered from COVID-19. In DNA, the CDR3 is TGTGCCAGCAGCGTAGACAGACACGACTATGGCTACACCTTC. Translation: CASSVDRHDYGYTF.